These 29 T cell receptor beta chains were sequenced from one sample in a study of shared clonotypes between healthy human individuals. TCRdb's table, derived via immunoSEQ multiplex PCR, lists solely in-frame clones and lacks some. The sample includes over a million clones, around 95% of them seen just once. Specimen: naive CD4+ T cells sorted from blood. Subset specified: CD45RA+ positively selected. The receptors stem from a man aged 25 to 40 in good health.

The rearrangement uses TRBV29-1 and TRBJ2-7, with D perhaps matching TRBD2 (5 bases). This CDR3 spans 16 amino acids. The V end was cut by 7 bases, the J end by 0 bases, with 22 bases between. Germline V gene sequence: CDR1 SQVTM, CDR2 ANQGSEA. CDR3 DNA sequence: TGCAGCGAATTCCCAAGGAGGCAGCCTAGCTCCTACGAGCAGTACTTC. It specifies CSEFPRRQPSSYEQYF.

The rearrangement links TRBV27 to TRBJ2-7; 9 bases map to TRBD2. This CDR3 has 15 amino acids. V shed 5 bases, J shed 5 bases, and the junction held 10 bases outside the gene matches. Germline V CDR1 and CDR2: MNHEY, SMNVEV (reference sequence). The CDR3 region has the DNA TGTGCCAGCAGTCCTACTAGCGGGCTAACCCACGAGCAGTACTTC. Translated, it gives CASSPTSGLTHEQYF.

The V gene is TRBV27, the J gene TRBJ2-2, with TRBD2 matching over 10 bases. V trimming: 7 bases; J trimming: 4 bases; junction bases outside the gene matches: 9. CDR3 length equals 16 residues. Germline-derived CDR1 and CDR2 are MNHEY and SMNVEV (reference sequence). CDR3 sequence: CASTLFPSGSTGELFF. The CDR3 DNA reads TGTGCCAGCACTCTTTTTCCTAGCGGGAGCACCGGGGAGCTGTTTTTT.

Worth noting for this clone: The junction shows a germline mismatch at one end, possibly a read error. The CDR3 reads CAISVESPQGTQYF. CDR3 bases: TGTGCCATCAGTGTCGAGAGCCCCCAAGGGACCCAGTACTTC. The chain uses TRBV10-3 and TRBJ2-5; no reliable D call. Germline values: CDR1 ENHRY, CDR2 SYGVKD. The CDR3 sequence is 14 residues long.

The chain carries TRBV11-2 and TRBJ2-1; D perhaps matches TRBD2 (5 bases). CDR3 length: 18 residues. Trimming cost V 4 bases and J 0 bases, with 19 bases left between them. Germline-derived CDR1 and CDR2 are SGHAT and FQNNGV. The CDR3 loop reads CASSSPRRLGSSYNEQFF. The CDR3 DNA is TGTGCCAGCAGCTCCCCAAGGAGACTTGGGAGCTCCTACAATGAGCAGTTCTTC.

CDR3 DNA: TGTGCCAGCAGCGTAGCGACCGGGACTCCGGCGGGCGAGCAGTACTTC. Protein sequence: CASSVATGTPAGEQYF. The chain links TRBV9 to TRBJ2-7; D is possibly TRBD2 (6 bases). V lost 0 bases to trimming and J lost 6 bases, with 19 bases between them. The CDR3 loop spans 16 amino acids. Germline CDR1 and CDR2: SGDLS and YYNGEE.

The gene calls are TRBV5-6 and TRBJ2-1; D ambiguous. The CDR3 extends over 16 amino acids. V was clipped by 1 base and J by 0 bases, with 11 bases between them. Germline lookup yields CDR1 SGHDT and CDR2 YYEEEE. CDR3: CASSLSVTRSYNEQFF. CDR3 in DNA: TGTGCCAGCAGCTTGTCAGTGACCCGCTCCTACAATGAGCAGTTCTTC.

The chain is built from TRBV29-1 and TRBJ2-7; D call uncertain. Germline V gives CDR1 SQVTM, CDR2 ANQGSEA. The CDR3 consists of 12 residues. Trimming shortened V by 1 base and J by 0 bases, and 4 bases separated the two germline ends. The CDR3 DNA follows: TGCAGCGTTGAAGGACCCTCCTACGAGCAGTACTTC. It yields the protein CSVEGPSYEQYF.

About this clone: At the DNA level, this CDR3 is encoded by other sequences in the same sample as well. This sequence joins TRBV5-1 and TRBJ1-1; D is perhaps TRBD1 (6 bases). The V gene's germline CDR1 is SGHRS and CDR2 YFSETQ. Trimming took off 2 bases at V and 1 base at J, with 9 bases between the two ends. This CDR3 region has 14 residues. The CDR3 reads CASSLTTGNTEAFF. As DNA, the CDR3 is TGCGCCAGCAGCTTAACGACAGGGAACACTGAAGCTTTCTTT.

V usage is TRBV7-3 and J usage is TRBJ2-7; perhaps D is TRBD1 or TRBD2 (5 bases each). The CDR3 loop spans 13 amino acids. Trimming took off 4 bases at V and 4 bases at J, with 11 bases between the two ends. Germline CDR1 and CDR2: SGHTA and FQGTGA. CDR3 sequence: CASSWGRNYEQYF. The CDR3 coding sequence is TGTGCCAGCAGCTGGGGACGCAATTACGAGCAGTACTTC.

V is TRBV7-7 and J is TRBJ2-1; TRBD2 matches at 8 bases. The germline CDR1 and CDR2 sequences are SSHAT and FNYEAQ (reference sequence). Unmatched junction bases numbered 6, after V lost 5 bases and J lost 0 bases. CDR3 length equals 16 residues. The CDR3 sequence is CASSPTSGSSYNEQFF. The CDR3 region has the DNA TGTGCCAGCAGCCCTACTAGCGGCAGCTCCTACAATGAGCAGTTCTTC.

The V gene is TRBV5-6, the J gene TRBJ2-7, with 11 nucleotides matching TRBD1. This CDR3 has 15 amino acids. The junction had 6 bases not matched to a gene; V was cut back by 4 bases and J by 3 bases. Germline loops: CDR1 SGHDT, CDR2 YYEEEE. The CDR3 sequence: CASSRTDRGLYEQYF. The DNA of the CDR3 is TGTGCCAGCAGCCGAACGGACAGGGGGCTCTACGAGCAGTACTTC.

The chain links TRBV4-1 to TRBJ2-7; D gene uncertain. The CDR3 consists of 14 residues. V was clipped by 2 bases and J by 5 bases, with 13 bases between them. CDR1 is MGHRA and CDR2 is YSYEKL in the germline V gene. CDR3 coding DNA: TGCGCCAGCAGCCAAATTGGGAATAGGGACGAGCAGTACTTC. As protein: CASSQIGNRDEQYF.

This chain links TRBV29-1 with TRBJ1-2; D is possibly TRBD1 (5 bases). Germline CDR1 is SQVTM and CDR2 is ANQGSEA. The CDR3 loop spans 13 amino acids. V gave up 4 bases and J gave up 6 bases, with 15 bases separating them. Here the CDR3 DNA reads TGCAGCGTTGGGGTTGGGGGACTTGATGGCTACACCTTC. Translation gives CSVGVGGLDGYTF.

This sequence joins TRBV4-3 and TRBJ1-4; 9 nucleotides align to TRBD1. The CDR3 has 15 residues. Germline V gene lookup returns CDR1 LGHNA and CDR2 YSLEER. V shed 4 bases, J shed 7 bases, and the junction held 7 bases outside the gene matches. In DNA form, the CDR3 reads TGCGCCAGCAGCCCTAACAGGGGGCGCCCTGAAAAACTGTTTTTT. Amino acids: CASSPNRGRPEKLFF.

The count of this clone is one. This chain uses TRBV27 with TRBJ2-7; D possibly uses TRBD1 or TRBD2 (5 bases each). Germline CDR1 MNHEY, CDR2 SMNVEV (reference sequence). This CDR3 region has 18 residues. Trimming cost V 3 bases and J 0 bases, with 21 bases left between them. CDR3 DNA: TGTGCCAGCAGTTTCGGGCGCAGGGTCACGGGGCGCTCCTACGAGCAGTACTTC. The encoded protein is CASSFGRRVTGRSYEQYF.

The chain combines TRBV11-2 with TRBJ2-2; 14 nucleotides match TRBD2. V lost 4 bases and J lost 4; bases outside the gene matches: 2. The CDR3 covers 16 residues. Germline V lookup: CDR1 SGHAT, CDR2 FQNNGV. The CDR3 DNA reads as TGTGCCAGCAGCTCCGGACTAGCGGGAGGCACCGGGGAGCTGTTTTTT. Amino acid sequence: CASSSGLAGGTGELFF.

V is TRBV5-1 and J is TRBJ2-5; 7 bases match TRBD1. CDR3 size: 16 residues. Germline CDR1 reads SGHRS; CDR2 reads YFSETQ. V lost 0 bases, J lost 1 base, and 6 bases stayed unmatched. The CDR3 nucleotides are TGCGCCAGCAGCTTGGACCTACCAGGGGGCCAAGAGACCCAGTACTTC. Its translation: CASSLDLPGGQETQYF.

V is TRBV2 and J is TRBJ2-7; 7 bases match TRBD1. The J segment lost 3 bases and the V segment lost 6 bases, leaving 8 bases of the junction unmatched. This CDR3 comprises 14 residues. The germline V gene encodes CDR1 SNHLY and CDR2 FYNNEI. Here the CDR3 reads CASRLYRGRYEQYF. DNA for the CDR3: TGTGCCAGCAGACTATACAGGGGACGCTACGAGCAGTACTTC.

This clone was recorded once. This chain connects TRBV18 to TRBJ2-1; possibly TRBD2 for D (6 bases). Trimming removed 2 bases from V and 0 bases from J, with 14 bases in between. Germline values: CDR1 KGHSH, CDR2 LQKENI. This CDR3 is 17 amino acids long. The CDR3 DNA reads as TGTGCCAGCTCACCATTTTGGGACTCCAGCTCCTACAATGAGCAGTTCTTC. Encoded protein: CASSPFWDSSSYNEQFF.

As DNA, the CDR3 is TGTGCCAGCAGCTTAGGACCCGGGACAGGGGGCCGGCATGAGCAGTTCTTC. Translation: CASSLGPGTGGRHEQFF. The genes are TRBV7-6 and TRBJ2-1, with 12 bases lining up with TRBD1. V gave up 1 base and J gave up 8 bases; unmatched junction bases: 9. Germline lookup yields CDR1 SGHVS and CDR2 FNYEAQ. There are 17 residues in the CDR3.

The genes are TRBV10-3 and TRBJ2-3; D tentatively reads TRBD1 or TRBD2 (6 bases each). The germline gives CDR1 ENHRY, CDR2 SYGVKD. The CDR3 sequence is 15 residues long. Trimming shortened V by 9 bases and J by 4 bases, and 20 bases separated the two germline ends. The CDR3 reads CAIGTGGAVADTQYF. CDR3 sequence (DNA): TGTGCCATTGGTACCGGGGGCGCAGTGGCAGATACGCAGTATTTT.

The rearrangement uses TRBV18 and TRBJ1-2, with D perhaps matching TRBD1 (5 bases). Trimming removed 3 bases at V and 4 bases at J, with 15 bases between. CDR3 length: 15 residues. Germline values: CDR1 KGHSH, CDR2 LQKENI. The CDR3 reads CASSPGQDGVYGYTF. The CDR3, as DNA: TGTGCCAGCTCACCGGGGCAGGACGGCGTCTATGGCTACACCTTC. The full variable domain, rest sourced from reference TRBV18 and TRBJ1-2, is NAGVMQNPRHLVRRRGQEARLRCSPMKGHSHVYWYRQLPEEGLKFMVYLQKENIIDESGMPKERFSAEFPKEGPSILRIQQVVRGDSAAYFCASSPGQDGVYGYTFGSGTRLTVV.

The rearrangement uses TRBV2 and TRBJ2-7; 8 positions match TRBD1. Germline V lookup: CDR1 SNHLY, CDR2 FYNNEI. The J segment lost 11 bases and the V segment lost 3 bases, leaving 3 bases of the junction unmatched. CDR3 size: 11 residues. CDR3 sequence: CASSEEGQEYF. The CDR3 DNA follows: TGTGCCAGCAGTGAGGAGGGACAGGAGTACTTC. The complete variable domain, with remaining parts taken from reference TRBV2 and TRBJ2-7, reads EPEVTQTPSHQVTQMGQEVILRCVPISNHLYFYWYRQILGQKVEFLVSFYNNEISEKSEIFDDQFSVERPDGSNFTLKIRSTKLEDSAMYFCASSEEGQEYFGPGTRLTVT.

This chain uses TRBV6-1 with TRBJ2-2; maybe TRBD1 (5 bases). CDR3 length: 14 amino acids. CDR1 is MNHNS and CDR2 is SASEGT in the germline V gene. The V end lost 3 bases, the J end lost 4 bases, and 9 bases lay between the germline ends. The CDR3 coding sequence is TGTGCCAGCAGTGACCAGACAGCCACCGGGGAGCTGTTTTTT. Protein product: CASSDQTATGELFF.

This sequence joins TRBV19 and TRBJ2-1, with 8 bases lining up with TRBD2. Germline loops: CDR1 LNHDA, CDR2 SQIVND (reference sequence). J gave up 3 bases and V 3 bases, and 10 bases lay outside the gene matches. This CDR3 comprises 17 residues. The CDR3 nucleotides are TGTGCCAGTAGTATGTTTGTGACGGGAGGGGTCTACAATGAGCAGTTCTTC. It is translated as CASSMFVTGGVYNEQFF.

The rearrangement links TRBV30 to TRBJ2-7, with D tentatively TRBD1 (5 bases). V gave up 0 bases and J gave up 2 bases, with 8 bases separating them. The CDR3 is 13 residues long. Germline V gene lookup returns CDR1 GTSNPN and CDR2 SVGIG (reference sequence). The CDR3 loop is CAWSVAGPYEQYF. CDR3 nucleotide sequence: TGTGCCTGGAGTGTAGCAGGGCCCTACGAGCAGTACTTC.

The rearrangement uses TRBV5-1 and TRBJ2-1; TRBD2 might be the D (5 bases). V was trimmed by 0 bases and J by 8 bases, leaving 9 bases between them. Germline lookup yields CDR1 SGHRS and CDR2 YFSETQ. This CDR3 is 13 amino acids long. As DNA, the CDR3 is TGCGCCAGCAGCTTGGGAGGGAAAGATGAGCAGTTCTTC. This sequence encodes CASSLGGKDEQFF.

The chain combines TRBV9 with TRBJ2-2; the match to TRBD2 covers 9 bases. The CDR3 runs 16 residues. V lost 2 bases, J lost 2 bases, and 4 bases stayed unmatched. The V gene's germline CDR1 is SGDLS and CDR2 YYNGEE. CDR3 DNA: TGTGCCAGCAGCGTTGTGACTAGCGGTAACACCGGGGAGCTGTTTTTT. As protein: CASSVVTSGNTGELFF.